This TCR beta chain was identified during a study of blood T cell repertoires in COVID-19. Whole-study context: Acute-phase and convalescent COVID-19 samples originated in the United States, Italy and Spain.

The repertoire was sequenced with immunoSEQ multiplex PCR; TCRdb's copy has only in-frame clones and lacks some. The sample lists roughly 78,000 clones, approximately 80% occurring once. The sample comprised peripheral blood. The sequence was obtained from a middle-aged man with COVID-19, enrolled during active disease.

Here the CDR3 reads CASSQEPGAGYGYTF. CDR3 coding DNA: TGCGCCAGCAGCCAAGAGCCAGGAGCGGGGTATGGCTACACCTTC. This chain uses TRBV4-1 with TRBJ1-2; no reliable D call. The germline V gene has CDR1 MGHRA and CDR2 YSYEKL. This CDR3 contains 15 residues. Trimming cost V 0 bases and J 5 bases, with 13 bases left between them.